The 17 T cell receptor beta chains below come from one sample, sequenced in a study of shared clonotypes between healthy human individuals. Data came from immunoSEQ multiplex PCR; TCRdb stores just in-frame clones and leaves some out. The top ten clones hold about 0.39% of a sample with millions of clones, 85% to 95% of them seen once. Sequencing was done on a sample of naive CD4+ T cells from PBMCs. Subset indicated: CD45RA+ positively selected. The receptors shown here come from a man aged 18 to 35 in good health. Some clones in this sample may be carry-over from other donors' samples.

CDR3 in DNA: TGTGCCAGCAGTTCTGAAAGGAGGGTCGGGGGAAATGAGCAGTTCTTC. Its translation: CASSSERRVGGNEQFF. V usage is TRBV28 and J usage is TRBJ2-1; D may be TRBD2 (6 bases). The CDR3 is 16 amino acids. With 4 bases removed from V and 7 bases from J, the gap between germline ends came to 20 bases. The V gene's germline CDR1 is MDHEN and CDR2 SYDVKM.

This clone showed up just once. This chain uses TRBV28 with TRBJ2-2, with D tentatively TRBD2 (6 bases). V lost 6 bases and J lost 0, with 17 bases in between. This CDR3 has 17 amino acids. From germline, CDR1 is MDHEN and CDR2 SYDVKM. The CDR3 DNA is TGTGCCAGCAGACCCACCCTCGGAGGGACGAACACCGGGGAGCTGTTTTTT. It specifies CASRPTLGGTNTGELFF.

Here the CDR3 reads CASSYDRGVEQYF. Here the CDR3 DNA reads TGTGCCAGCAGTTACGACAGGGGAGTCGAGCAGTACTTC. V and J are TRBV6-6 and TRBJ2-7; 8 bases agree with TRBD1. CDR3 length equals 13 residues. Trimming at V came to 2 bases and at J to 6 bases, leaving 3 bases not matched to a gene. The germline V gene has CDR1 MNHNY and CDR2 SVGAGI (reference sequence).

This chain links TRBV9 with TRBJ1-4; no clear D gene. This CDR3 is built from 15 residues. Trimming pared 1 base from V and 4 bases from J, leaving 11 bases between. Germline V gene sequence: CDR1 SGDLS, CDR2 YYNGEE. The CDR3 is CASSVSTEGNEKLFF. The CDR3, as DNA: TGTGCCAGCAGCGTATCGACCGAAGGTAATGAAAAACTGTTTTTT. The whole variable domain, remainder taken from reference TRBV9 and TRBJ1-4, is DSGVTQTPKHLITATGQRVTLRCSPRSGDLSVYWYQQSLDQGLQFLIQYYNGEERAKGNILERFSAQQFPDLHSELNLSSLELGDSALYFCASSVSTEGNEKLFFGSGTQLSVL.

The chain employs TRBV7-2 and TRBJ2-7; 10 bases agree with TRBD1. CDR1 and CDR2 (germline): SGHTA, FQGNSA. V lost 6 bases and J lost 4; bases outside the gene matches: 9. There are 15 residues in the CDR3. Written as DNA, the CDR3 is TGTGCCAGCAGTCGGACAGGGGGTGAATGGTACGAGCAGTACTTC. Translation: CASSRTGGEWYEQYF.

The chain couples TRBV5-6 to TRBJ2-7; D may match TRBD1 or TRBD2 (5 bases each). Trimming took off 2 bases at V and 0 bases at J, with 15 bases between the two ends. The CDR3 loop spans 16 amino acids. Per the germline V gene, CDR1 is SGHDT and CDR2 is YYEEEE. Here the CDR3 DNA reads TGTGCCAGCAGCTTTCTCGGGACCCAGAGCTCCTACGAGCAGTACTTC. Residues: CASSFLGTQSSYEQYF.

This clone has only a few counts. The gene calls are TRBV19 and TRBJ2-2; D ambiguous. The germline V and J ends were trimmed by 11 bases and 6 bases, with 19 bases remaining between them. Germline V gene data show CDR1 as LNHDA and CDR2 as SQIVND (reference sequence). This CDR3 has 14 amino acids. CDR3 nucleotides: TGTGCCGTGGGTGGCGAGATGGTCGCCGGGGAGCTGTTTTTT. It specifies CAVGGEMVAGELFF.

CDR3 in DNA: TGTGCCAGTAATGCGGCAGCAGGCACCGGGGAGCTGTTTTTT. Its translation: CASNAAAGTGELFF. V and J are TRBV19 and TRBJ2-2; D not resolved. V gave up 7 bases and J gave up 4 bases, with 13 bases separating them. This CDR3 has 14 amino acids. Germline loops: CDR1 LNHDA, CDR2 SQIVND (reference sequence).

With regard to this clone: Other DNA sequences in this sample translate to the same CDR3. This chain uses TRBV28 with TRBJ1-2, with 7 positions matching TRBD1. The CDR3 runs to 13 residues. Germline V gives CDR1 MDHEN, CDR2 SYDVKM. J was trimmed by 2 bases and V by 4 bases; bases with no gene match: 1. In DNA, the CDR3 is TGTGCCAGCAGTTACAGGGGAAACTATGGCTACACCTTC. This codes for CASSYRGNYGYTF.

Only one count was recorded for this clone. The rearrangement joins TRBV4-1 to TRBJ2-1; tentative D call: TRBD2 (6 bases). CDR1 and CDR2 (germline): MGHRA, YSYEKL. Trimming pared 2 bases from V and 7 bases from J, leaving 21 bases between. The CDR3 is 17 residues long. The CDR3 nucleotides are TGCGCCAGCAGCCAATTCGGGACCTCCAAGGGAGGTAATGAGCAGTTCTTC. Translating gives CASSQFGTSKGGNEQFF.

V gene TRBV28 combines with J gene TRBJ1-4; D not resolved. Per the germline V gene, CDR1 is MDHEN and CDR2 is SYDVKM. The CDR3 covers 11 residues. Deletions cut 7 bases from V and 4 bases from J, with 4 bases between. The CDR3 DNA reads TGTGCCAGCATGGATAATGAAAAACTGTTTTTT. Translating gives CASMDNEKLFF.

This rearrangement joins TRBV28 to TRBJ1-2; D is undetermined. This CDR3 comprises 16 residues. The ends were cut back, 3 bases at V and 6 bases at J, with 20 bases in the middle. Germline loops: CDR1 MDHEN, CDR2 SYDVKM. The CDR3 sequence is CASSFYLGGRLHGYTF. In DNA form, the CDR3 reads TGTGCCAGCAGTTTTTATTTGGGAGGGCGTCTCCATGGCTACACCTTC.

This CDR3 reads CASSKVVIADTGELFF. In DNA form, the CDR3 reads TGTGCCAGCAGCAAAGTGGTCATAGCGGACACCGGGGAGCTGTTTTTT. This chain uses TRBV21-1 with TRBJ2-2; the table's D call TRBD2 went unverified against the DNA. TRBV21-1 represents a pseudogene. The CDR3 spans 16 residues.

In the case of this clone: The same CDR3 is also encoded by other DNA sequences in this sample. V usage is TRBV5-1 and J usage is TRBJ1-2; TRBD1 aligns across 7 bases. Trimming at V came to 0 bases and at J to 0 bases, leaving 2 bases not matched to a gene. The germline CDR1 and CDR2 sequences are SGHRS and YFSETQ. The length of the CDR3 is 15 residues. Here the CDR3 reads CASSLGQGANYGYTF. For the CDR3, the DNA is TGCGCCAGCAGCTTGGGGCAGGGGGCTAACTATGGCTACACCTTC. Supplemented by reference TRBV5-1 and TRBJ1-2, the full variable domain reads KAGVTQTPRYLIKTRGQQVTLSCSPISGHRSVSWYQQTPGQGLQFLFEYFSETQRNKGNFPGRFSGRQFSNSRSEMNVSTLELGDSALYLCASSLGQGANYGYTFGSGTRLTVV.

The chain combines TRBV7-8 with TRBJ2-2; possibly TRBD2 for D (6 bases). The CDR3 totals 15 residues. The V gene lost 4 bases and the J gene lost 4 bases, with 13 bases spanning the gap. Germline CDR1 is SGHVS and CDR2 is FQNEAQ. The CDR3 region has the DNA TGTGCCAGCAGCTCCGAGGGGAGGCGCACCGGGGAGCTGTTTTTT. Its translation: CASSSEGRRTGELFF.

V usage is TRBV11-2 and J usage is TRBJ2-7, with D hard to call. Trimming took off 3 bases at V and 4 bases at J, with 16 bases between the two ends. This CDR3 has 15 residues. CDR1 and CDR2 (germline): SGHAT, FQNNGV. The CDR3 region has the DNA TGTGCCAGCAGCTTCGGACCCCTTCTGTCGTACGAGCAGTACTTC. This codes for CASSFGPLLSYEQYF.

The chain links TRBV18 to TRBJ2-5; possibly TRBD1 or TRBD2 for D (6 bases each). The germline V gene encodes CDR1 KGHSH and CDR2 LQKENI. V was cut by 3 bases and J by 5 bases, with 16 bases left in between. The CDR3 consists of 15 residues. In nucleotides, the CDR3 is TGTGCCAGCTCACCTCTTGTCGGGGGCAGGGAGACCCAGTACTTC. Amino acids: CASSPLVGGRETQYF.